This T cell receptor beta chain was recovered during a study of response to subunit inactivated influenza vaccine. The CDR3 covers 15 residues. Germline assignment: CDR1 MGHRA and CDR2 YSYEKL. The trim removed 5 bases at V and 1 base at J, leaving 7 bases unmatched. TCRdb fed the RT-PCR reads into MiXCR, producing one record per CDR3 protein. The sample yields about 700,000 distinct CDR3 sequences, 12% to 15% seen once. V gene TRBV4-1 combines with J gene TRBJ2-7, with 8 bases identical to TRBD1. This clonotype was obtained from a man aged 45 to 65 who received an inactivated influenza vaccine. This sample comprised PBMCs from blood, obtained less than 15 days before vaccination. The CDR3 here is CASSSRTGLSYEQYF. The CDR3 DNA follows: TGCGCCAGCAGCTCCCGGACAGGGTTGTCCTACGAGCAGTACTTC.